A selection of T cell receptor beta chains follows, all from one sample in a study of blood T cell repertoires in COVID-19. Produced via immunoSEQ multiplex PCR; TCRdb's table is partial and in-frame only. The sample has 200,000 to 300,000 clones, roughly 82% seen once; the top ten hold about 5.4%. Sequencing was performed on peripheral blood. The receptors come from an elderly woman with COVID-19, enrolled during active disease. Each CDR3 is given with its conserved first and last residue. Clone sizes are given selectively: once, few, many, or a class where the clone is expanded.

TRBV5-1 . CASSQSGASGNTIYF
TRBV20-1 once CSASPFSYTF
TRBV9 . CASSSGDFAQPQHF
TRBV7-6 few CASSLQGDYGYTF
TRBV19 . CASSISVNSNQPQHF
TRBV7-2 . CASSPLRTSADNEQFF
TRBV5-4 . CASSLAGRGANQETQYF
TRBV19 . CASATGLGYGYTF
TRBV5-6 . CASSLDRRETQYF
TRBV7-2 . CASSSDRGTGELFF
TRBV5-1 . CASSLNAGLGNTIYF
TRBV5-4 . CASSPGQGREKLFF
TRBV30 . CAWSPGLADTQYF
TRBV5-1 . CASSLQGAIDEQFF
TRBV5-1 . CASSSGLAGGRNEQFF
TRBV5-5 . CASSLDFFTDTQYF
TRBV19 . CASTGGALGETQYF
TRBV3-1/TRBV3-2 . CASSPSSGGDTQYF
TRBV5-5 few CASSSFRGNYGYTF
TRBV28 few CASIPRSGAGAYEQYF
TRBV20-1 . CSASFAGGKTQYF
TRBV7-2 . CASRSGGTGQYNEQFF
TRBV25-1 . CASSSTGRETQYF
TRBV19 . CASSIDNRGADTQYF
TRBV3-1/TRBV3-2 . CASSMDRGSGTSTDTQYF
TRBV7-2 once CASSLRQYYGYTF
TRBV6-2/TRBV6-3 . CASSYNGESNQPQHF
TRBV18 . CASSPNRGGVQPQHF
TRBV28 . CASIVGGTDTGELFF
TRBV4-2 . CASSPIDRVETQYF
TRBV11-3 . CASSGHSGGLYF
TRBV10-2 once CASSLGLASYNEQFF
TRBV3-1/TRBV3-2 . CASSHAGHTDTQYF
TRBV19 . CASSIRASGWGEETQYF
TRBV7-9 . CATYRGGRVNTEAFF
TRBV7-2 . CASSLAAGTEKQAFF
TRBV6-5 . CASSSGGLNTEAFF
TRBV5-6 . CASSLGGPNQPQHF
TRBV12-3/TRBV12-4 . CASSFGRDYGYTF